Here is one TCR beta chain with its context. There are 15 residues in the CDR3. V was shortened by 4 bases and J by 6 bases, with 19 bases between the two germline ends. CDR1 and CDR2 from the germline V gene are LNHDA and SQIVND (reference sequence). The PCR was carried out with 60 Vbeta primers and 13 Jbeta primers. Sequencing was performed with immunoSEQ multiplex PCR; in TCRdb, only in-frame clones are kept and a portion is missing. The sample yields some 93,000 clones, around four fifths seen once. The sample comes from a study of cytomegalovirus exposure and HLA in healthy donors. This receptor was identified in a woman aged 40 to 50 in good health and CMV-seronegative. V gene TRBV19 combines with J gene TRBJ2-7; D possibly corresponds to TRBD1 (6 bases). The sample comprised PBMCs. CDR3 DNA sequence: TGTGCCAGTAGTAAAGGGGACACCCTACGGATCGAGCAGTACTTC. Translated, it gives CASSKGDTLRIEQYF.